The clone carrying this TCR beta chain was picked up one time. Amplification started from genomic DNA. Multiplex PCR with 30 forward and 13 reverse primers amplified the TCR beta CDR3. MiXCR, applied by TCRdb to the multiplex PCR reads, yields one record per CDR3 protein. There are some 250,000 distinct CDR3 sequences in the sample; over 45% occur only once, and roughly 15% lies in the top ten. The data belong to a study of type 1 and type 2 diabetes patients. On the study more broadly: CD4+ or CD8+ T cells were positively selected from PBMCs with microbeads.

V lost 2 bases, J lost 5 bases, and 10 bases lay in between. Germline assignment: CDR1 GTSNPN and CDR2 SVGIG (reference sequence). The CDR3 length is 13 residues. The receptor's source is a man younger than 30 with type 2 diabetes. This chain uses TRBV30 with TRBJ1-5; D call uncertain. The sample taken for sequencing was peripheral blood mononuclear cells (PBMCs). For the CDR3, the DNA is TGTGCCTGGAGTTACGGTGACGATCAGCCCCAGCATTTT. Its translation is CAWSYGDDQPQHF.